This TCR beta chain was found in a study of blood T cell repertoires in COVID-19. Everyone who took part was roughly 18 to 89 years old, and they came from about 25 US areas. Under the authors' procedure: Reference gene primer amplification gave estimated nucleated cell counts. The table came from immunoSEQ multiplex PCR; TCRdb's copy has only in-frame clones and leaves some out. V, J and clone size are taken as reported in that table, and D and trimming were inferred from the DNA itself. The sample consists of over 350,000 clones, around nine tenths of them appearing once. The CDR3 is 13 amino acids. Losses at the gene ends were 0 bases for V and 10 bases for J; bases not matched to a gene: 4. Germline assignment: CDR1 SGHTA and CDR2 FQGNSA.

The sequenced material came from PBMCs or T cells enriched from blood (not recorded which). The receptor's source is a woman between 50 and 59 years old who had recovered from COVID-19. The chain recombines TRBV7-2 with TRBJ2-3; 7 nucleotides line up with TRBD1. The DNA for the CDR3 is TGTGCCAGCAGCTTAGCGAAAGGGGGCGCGCAGTATTTT. Its protein is CASSLAKGGAQYF. The whole variable domain, filled in from reference TRBV7-2 and TRBJ2-3, reads GAGVSQSPSNKVTEKGKDVELRCDPISGHTALYWYRQSLGQGLEFLIYFQGNSAPDKSGLPSDRFSAERTGGSVSTLTIQRTQQEDSAVYLCASSLAKGGAQYFGPGTRLTVL.